The rows below give T cell receptor beta chains drawn from one sample of a study of identical twins' blood T cells. MiXCR, applied by TCRdb to the 5' RACE reads, yields one record per CDR3 protein. The sample lists roughly 380,000 distinct CDR3 sequences, roughly 31% occurring once. Source material: PBMCs. All receptors come from a woman aged 18-49 years in good health. The CDR3 runs from the conserved cysteine through the conserved F or W. D genes are given only for firm matches. Clone size, where shown, is once, few, many, or a class for clones that have expanded.

-,TRBV3-1,-,TRBJ2-7,TGTGCCAGCAGCTACTTGAAGGGCTACGAGCAGTACTTC,CASSYLKGYEQYF
-,TRBV9,-,TRBJ1-2,TGTGCCAGCATCGTAGCCCCTTCCACTTTCAACTATGGCTACACCTTC,CASIVAPSTFNYGYTF
many,TRBV11-2,-,TRBJ2-1,TGTGCCAGCAGCTTAGCGGCCTACAATGAGCAGTTCTTC,CASSLAAYNEQFF
many,TRBV20-1,TRBD2,TRBJ2-1,TGCAGTGCTTTTTTAGCGGGCGCCTACAATGAGCAGTTCTTC,CSAFLAGAYNEQFF
few,TRBV14,-,TRBJ1-6,TGTGCCAGCAGCCAACTCGCCCAGCGGGCCCTTAATTCACCCCTCCACTTT,CASSQLAQRALNSPLHF
-,TRBV19,-,TRBJ1-3,TGTGCCAGTACCGTACCCCGACCCTCTGGAAACACCATATATTTT,CASTVPRPSGNTIYF
-,TRBV6-5,-,TRBJ2-7,TGTGCCAGCGCCCGGGGATCTTCCTACGAGCAGTACTTC,CASARGSSYEQYF
few,TRBV2,-,TRBJ2-7,TGTGCCAGCAGTGAGGTTGCAGGGTTTGACGAGCAGTACTTC,CASSEVAGFDEQYF
few,TRBV20-1,TRBD1,TRBJ2-1,TGCAGTGCTGGCCGGGACAGAACTCTCAATGAGCAGTTCTTC,CSAGRDRTLNEQFF
-,TRBV10-2,-,TRBJ2-5,TGCGCCAGCAGGAGTACAGGGAGCGAGACCCAGTACTTC,CASRSTGSETQYF
once,TRBV11-1,-,TRBJ2-2,TGTGCCAGCAGCTCCCCTGGGACCGTCACCGGGGAGCTGTTTTTT,CASSSPGTVTGELFF
few,TRBV19,-,TRBJ1-4,TGTGCCAGTAGTATCACCAAGGAAAAACTGTTTTTT,CASSITKEKLFF
few,TRBV19,-,TRBJ2-2,TGTGCCAGTACCGTAGACAGAGAGAACACCGGGGAGCTGTTTTTT,CASTVDRENTGELFF
once,TRBV10-1,-,TRBJ1-6,TGCGCCAGCAGTGAGGACAGGAATAATTCACCCCTCCACTTT,CASSEDRNNSPLHF
few,TRBV11-1,-,TRBJ1-1,TGTGCCAGCAGCTTGGGCAGGGTTGAAGCTTTCTTT,CASSLGRVEAFF